The TCR beta chain described here comes from a study of glioma-infiltrating T cells after dendritic cell vaccination (dated by TCRdb to about 2016). Notes on the research overall: Of the 15 glioblastoma patients in the cohort, all drawn from Phase I and II dendritic cell vaccination trials, 9 were newly diagnosed and 6 had recurrent disease. Three intradermal dendritic cell vaccine injections were administered to patients at biweekly intervals in the arm below the axilla. Tumor-infiltrating lymphocyte content was quantified and tumor and blood repertoires were compared in dendritic cell-vaccinated glioblastoma patients by deep sequencing of TCR beta CDR3 regions. The vaccine was prepared from monocyte-derived dendritic cells that were cultured for seven days with IL-4 and GM-CSF and then pulsed overnight with autologous tumor lysate. Patients received autologous tumor lysate-pulsed dendritic cell vaccination between the early 2000s and the early 2010s. Survival after dendritic cell vaccination was correlated with TCR sequencing metrics such as TIL content and the overlap between tumor and blood repertoires.

The cysteine opens and the phenylalanine closes a CDR3 of 13 amino acids. The retained sequence is limited to the CDR3, 39 bases, with the frame set at the first base. At the junction V is shortened by 5 bases and J by 8 bases, with 13 bases in between. Looking up the germline V gene yields CDR1 SGHVS and CDR2 FQNEAQ. TCRB CDR3 regions were amplified from about 2 ug genomic DNA, or all available DNA if less, using the immunoSEQ assay. The multiplex PCR relied on 60 forward primers for TCR V beta segments and 13 reverse primers for J beta segments. Synthetic control templates were spiked into each sample at limiting dilution to estimate reads per starting template. The Illumina HiSeq System generated sequencing reads of 87 bp. In the source study's methods: To remove PCR and sequencing errors, closely related sequences were merged with a nearest neighbor algorithm. TCR overlap was measured as the percentage of unique tumor TCR beta sequences that were also present in the peripheral blood of the same patient. As stored in TCRdb, this immuneACCESS dataset retains in-frame rearrangements with V and J assigned. A fraction of the clones does not appear; measured against another copy, unresolved V genes explain less than half of the discrepancy, and the remainder lacks a known reason. V and J calls and clone size are as listed in that table; D and trimming were resolved from the DNA. The sample table lists about 30,000 clones, 90% to 95% of them with a count of one. Clones ranked in the top ten supply 2.2% of the sample.

Study-wide findings and limitations: No direct relationship between TCR clonality and survival was found, suggesting a diverse polyclonal response may matter. The cohort was small and heterogeneous, only a few patients had full blood and tumor sets, and even fewer had initial-recurrent tumor pairs. After dendritic cell vaccination, a higher estimated pretreatment TIL content predicted longer time to progression and longer overall survival. The three-group TCR overlap response model was described as speculative and requiring prospective validation.

On this clone itself: Its cognate antigen has yet to be identified. The record has no base qualities; no much larger clone is one base away.

Patients were selected on the basis of adequate residual fresh-frozen tumor tissue and more than two years of available survival data. Molecular status otherwise varied across the glioblastoma patients, but none of them carried an isocitrate dehydrogenase mutation. PBMC were collected before vaccination, two weeks after the third vaccination, and at tumor progression if progression occurred. The Qiagen DNeasy Blood extraction Kit was used for extraction of genomic DNA. This receptor was taken from a human donor with glioblastoma. The chain uses TRBV7-8 and TRBJ2-1; a weak D assignment points to TRBD2 (6 bases agree). This sample comprised blood, obtained before dendritic cell vaccination. The encoded CDR3 is CASSPRRGYEQFF. The DNA sequence reads TGTGCCAGCAGCCCGAGGAGGGGCTATGAGCAGTTCTTC.